The sequence of this T cell receptor (beta chain) was determined in a study of T cells after yellow fever vaccination. Study findings and constraints: From the bulk population, abundant clonotypes could contaminate and appear within FACS-sorted repertoires.

Details on this clonotype: Its cognate antigen is unknown.

Conversion of TCR transcripts into cDNA relied on 5'RACE template switching, which added a universal primer site and UMIs. TCRdb reprocessed the 5' RACE reads via MiXCR and lists one record per CDR3 protein. The sample has approximately 580,000 distinct CDR3 sequences; about 17% are singletons. This specimen was PBMCs, taken 5 days after the first yellow fever vaccination. The receptor was isolated from a man aged 18 to 29 who received the YFV17D yellow fever vaccine.

The CDR3 sequence: CASSPQSRAEHSPLHF. CDR3 DNA sequence: TGTGCCAGCAGCCCGCAATCGCGGGCAGAACATTCACCCCTCCACTTT. V gene TRBV9 combines with J gene TRBJ1-6; D gene ambiguous. Trimming cost V 4 bases and J 8 bases, with 19 bases left between them. In germline, CDR1 is SGDLS, CDR2 YYNGEE. The length of the CDR3 is 16 residues.